This T cell receptor (beta chain) is drawn from a study of shared clonotypes between healthy human individuals. A note on this clone: Its antigen is not known.

The donors were adults (healthy and HIV-negative) with no recent acute infections or vaccinations. Donors were Caucasian adults residing in Nashville, Tennessee, USA. Measured with immunoSEQ multiplex PCR; TCRdb has only the in-frame clones, and not every one. This sample has some 500,000 clones, with about 96% found just once. CDR1 is SGHNT, CDR2 YYREEE, per germline (reference sequence). Trimming cost V 0 bases and J 1 base; bases outside gene matches: 5. CDR3 length: 16 residues. The study, taken as a whole, reports: Rarefaction analysis demonstrated incomplete sorted-subset sequencing notwithstanding large depth. It was expected that sequencing depth would affect clonotype sharing among donors.

This clonotype was sampled from a woman in her thirties in good health. The chain recombines TRBV5-4 with TRBJ2-3; 7 bases match TRBD2. What was sequenced was naive CD4+ T cells sorted from blood. Subset indicated: CD45RA+ positively selected. The CDR3 DNA sequence: TGTGCCAGCAGCTTGGCGCCTAGCGGTCGCACAGATACGCAGTATTTT. This gives the protein CASSLAPSGRTDTQYF.